One T cell receptor beta chain is described in this entry. The length of the CDR3 is 15 residues. V gave up 7 bases and J gave up 4 bases, with 18 bases separating them. CDR1 MGHDK and CDR2 SYGVNS come from the germline V gene. This record comes from a study of blood T cell repertoires in COVID-19. The table came from immunoSEQ multiplex PCR; TCRdb's copy has only in-frame clones and leaves some out. The profile shows about 190,000 clones, approximately 78% of them singletons. The sequenced sample consisted of peripheral blood. The clonotype was recovered from a woman older than 75 with COVID-19, enrolled during active disease. The rearrangement joins TRBV25-1 to TRBJ2-3; D is uncertain. In nucleotides, the CDR3 is TGTGCCAGCACCTTAGCCGTCACCCACCCAGATACGCAGTATTTT. Protein: CASTLAVTHPDTQYF. Full variable domain (rest looked up from reference TRBV25-1 and TRBJ2-3): EADIYQTPRYLVIGTGKKITLECSQTMGHDKMYWYQQDPGMELHLIHYSYGVNSTEKGDLSSESTVSRIRTEHFPLTLESARPSHTSQYLCASTLAVTHPDTQYFGPGTRLTVL.